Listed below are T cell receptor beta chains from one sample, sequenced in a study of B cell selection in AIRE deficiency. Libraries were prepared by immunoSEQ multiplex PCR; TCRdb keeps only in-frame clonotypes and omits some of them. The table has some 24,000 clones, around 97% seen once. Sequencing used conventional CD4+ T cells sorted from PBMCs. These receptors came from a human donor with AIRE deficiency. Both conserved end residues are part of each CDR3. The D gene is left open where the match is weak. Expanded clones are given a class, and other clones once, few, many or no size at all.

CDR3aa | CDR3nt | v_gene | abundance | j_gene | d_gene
CASSLVSPGQPYGYTF | TGTGCCAGCAGCTTAGTTTCCCCGGGACAGCCCTATGGCTACACCTTC | TRBV7-2 | . | TRBJ1-2 | TRBD1
CASSLGASGYEQYF | TGTGCCAGCAGCTTAGGGGCTAGCGGCTACGAGCAGTACTTC | TRBV7-8 | . | TRBJ2-7 | TRBD2
CATPGQSVNYGYTF | TGTGCCACCCCGGGACAGAGTGTTAACTATGGCTACACCTTC | TRBV7-9 | . | TRBJ1-2 | TRBD1
CASSLSGRAGELFF | TGTGCCAGCAGCTTAAGTGGCCGGGCCGGGGAGCTGTTTTTT | TRBV7-2 | . | TRBJ2-2 | .
CASSKDRGQQETQYF | TGTGCCAGCAGTAAGGACAGGGGGCAGCAAGAGACCCAGTACTTC | TRBV7-7 | . | TRBJ2-5 | TRBD1
CASSYSTGLTEAFF | TGTGCCAGCAGTTACTCAACAGGGTTAACTGAAGCTTTCTTT | TRBV6-5 | once | TRBJ1-1 | .
CASSPKGPQETQYF | TGCGCCAGCAGCCCGAAGGGCCCCCAAGAGACCCAGTACTTC | TRBV5-1 | . | TRBJ2-5 | .
CASSTRQGWSDTQYF | TGTGCCAGTAGTACCAGACAGGGGTGGTCAGATACGCAGTATTTT | TRBV19 | . | TRBJ2-3 | TRBD1
CASGLVTSGRFDEQFF | TGTGCTAGTGGTTTGGTAACTAGCGGGAGATTCGATGAGCAGTTCTTC | TRBV12-5 | . | TRBJ2-1 | TRBD2
CASSESLGRARHF | TGTGCCAGCAGTGAAAGTTTAGGTAGGGCCCGGCACTTC | TRBV6-1 | . | TRBJ2-5 | .
CASSDWTGVNTEAFF | TGTGCCAGCAGTGATTGGACAGGCGTGAACACTGAAGCTTTCTTT | TRBV25-1 | once | TRBJ1-1 | TRBD1
CASSLGLAGDQETQYF | TGCGCCAGCAGCCTCGGACTAGCGGGAGATCAAGAGACCCAGTACTTC | TRBV4-3 | . | TRBJ2-5 | TRBD2
CASSQPANLTSTREQYF | TGCGCCAGCAGTCAACCGGCGAATCTGACTAGCACCCGCGAGCAGTACTTC | TRBV23-1 | . | TRBJ2-7 | TRBD2
CAGTSGGSGELFF | TGTGCCGGAACTAGCGGGGGGAGCGGGGAGCTGTTTTTT | TRBV30 | once | TRBJ2-2 | TRBD2
CASSQEDRGNTEAFF | TGCGCCAGCAGCCAAGAGGACCGGGGTAATACTGAAGCTTTCTTT | TRBV4-3 | once | TRBJ1-1 | .
CASSYLRGVGEQYF | TGTGCCAGCAGTTACCTACGGGGGGTCGGCGAGCAGTACTTC | TRBV6-6 | . | TRBJ2-7 | TRBD2
CASRGPGGNNEQFF | TGTGCCAGCAGAGGGCCCGGCGGAAACAATGAGCAGTTCTTC | TRBV6-1 | . | TRBJ2-1 | .
CASSPSHDQPQHF | TGTGCCAGCTCACCAAGTCACGATCAGCCCCAGCATTTT | TRBV18 | . | TRBJ1-5 | .
CASSQVRYGYTF | TGCGCCAGCAGCCAAGTCCGCTATGGCTACACCTTC | TRBV4-1 | once | TRBJ1-2 | .
CSAQRDREQFF | TGCAGTGCCCAGCGGGATCGCGAGCAGTTCTTC | TRBV20-1 | . | TRBJ2-1 | TRBD2
CASSIDTGHSPLHF | TGTGCCAGCAGCATCGACACAGGGCACTCACCCCTCCACTTT | TRBV7-3 | . | TRBJ1-6 | .
CASSTPTGVRVDTQYF | TGTGCCAGCAGCACCCCTACAGGGGTGAGGGTAGATACGCAGTATTTT | TRBV9 | . | TRBJ2-3 | TRBD1
CASSLAGPYEQYF | TGTGCCAGCAGCCTAGCGGGCCCCTACGAGCAGTACTTC | TRBV11-2 | . | TRBJ2-7 | TRBD2
CASSLGGQETQYF | TGCGCCAGCAGCCTGGGAGGCCAAGAGACCCAGTACTTC | TRBV5-1 | . | TRBJ2-5 | .
CASSFLASGDPDTQYF | TGTGCCAGCAGTTTTTTGGCTAGCGGAGACCCAGATACGCAGTATTTT | TRBV28 | . | TRBJ2-3 | TRBD2
CASSQDGTTTQYF | TGTGCCAGCAGCCAAGATGGGACTACGACGCAGTATTTT | TRBV4-2 | . | TRBJ2-3 | TRBD2
CATSRSRGLAGSTDTQYF | TGTGCCACCAGCAGATCCCGCGGGCTAGCGGGATCCACAGATACGCAGTATTTT | TRBV15 | . | TRBJ2-3 | TRBD2
CASSPGQESYEQYF | TGTGCCAGCAGCCCGGGACAGGAAAGCTACGAGCAGTACTTC | TRBV9 | . | TRBJ2-7 | TRBD1
CASHTGVGQPQHF | TGTGCCAGCCACACGGGGGTAGGACAGCCCCAGCATTTT | TRBV28 | . | TRBJ1-5 | .
CASRRQGAGANVLTF | TGTGCCAGCAGGAGACAGGGGGCTGGGGCCAACGTCCTGACTTTC | TRBV6-5 | . | TRBJ2-6 | TRBD1
CVSSFWTGGNSGNTIYF | TGTGTCAGCAGCTTCTGGACAGGGGGAAACTCTGGAAACACCATATATTTT | TRBV7-3 | . | TRBJ1-3 | TRBD1
CASSGTGVLAGGNEQFF | TGCGCCAGCTCCGGGACAGGGGTCCTAGCGGGAGGCAATGAGCAGTTCTTC | TRBV5-1 | . | TRBJ2-1 | .
CSVIKPGLAGGPIKNIQYF | TGCAGCGTTATTAAACCGGGACTAGCGGGAGGGCCAATAAAGAACATTCAGTACTTC | TRBV29-1 | . | TRBJ2-4 | TRBD2
CASSSGTGPYEQYF | TGTGCCAGCAGCTCCGGGACAGGGCCCTACGAGCAGTACTTC | TRBV7-3 | . | TRBJ2-7 | TRBD1
CASSYSSGNTDTQYF | TGTGCCAGCAGTTATTCTAGCGGGAACACAGATACGCAGTATTTT | TRBV6-5 | once | TRBJ2-3 | TRBD2
CASSSEIAGGLTDTQYF | TGTGCCAGCAGCTCTGAAATAGCGGGAGGCCTCACAGATACGCAGTATTTT | TRBV7-8 | once | TRBJ2-3 | TRBD2
CASSPPNQPQHF | TGTGCCAGCTCACCGCCCAATCAGCCCCAGCATTTT | TRBV18 | . | TRBJ1-5 | .
CASSTGPTQPQHF | TGTGCCAGTAGTACCGGACCGACGCAGCCCCAGCATTTT | TRBV19 | . | TRBJ1-5 | .
CASSSHRAEHNEQFF | TGTGCCAGCAGTTCGCACAGGGCCGAACACAATGAGCAGTTCTTC | TRBV27 | . | TRBJ2-1 | .
CASRNTGSSYNEQFF | TGTGCCAGCAGAAACACAGGGAGCTCCTACAATGAGCAGTTCTTC | TRBV28 | . | TRBJ2-1 | .
CASSSSVGGSSYEQYF | TGTGCCAGCAGCTCCTCAGTGGGAGGGAGTAGTTACGAGCAGTACTTC | TRBV7-8 | . | TRBJ2-7 | TRBD2
CASSFRPGELFF | TGTGCCAGCAGCTTTAGGCCCGGGGAGCTGTTTTTT | TRBV5-5 | . | TRBJ2-2 | .
CATLAFTDTQYF | TGTGCCACCCTGGCTTTCACAGATACGCAGTATTTT | TRBV19 | . | TRBJ2-3 | .
CASSLTGNFYEQYF | TGTGCCAGCAGTTTAACCGGGAACTTCTACGAGCAGTACTTC | TRBV28 | . | TRBJ2-7 | .
CASSLAQRETQYF | TGTGCCAGCAGCTTAGCCCAAAGGGAGACCCAGTACTTC | TRBV11-3 | . | TRBJ2-5 | .
CASSEASGRGRSSYNEQFF | TGTGCCAGCAGTGAAGCTAGCGGGAGAGGCAGAAGCTCCTACAATGAGCAGTTCTTC | TRBV6-1 | . | TRBJ2-1 | TRBD2
CASNDRQGLREKLFF | TGTGCCAGCAATGACCGACAGGGCCTTCGTGAAAAACTGTTTTTT | TRBV28 | . | TRBJ1-4 | TRBD1
CAISVTGTSGSGNEQFF | TGTGCCATCAGTGTAACCGGGACTAGCGGGAGTGGAAATGAGCAGTTCTTC | TRBV10-3 | . | TRBJ2-1 | TRBD2